The 19 T cell receptor beta chains reported below all come from one sample, sequenced in a study of tumor-infiltrating lymphocytes in primary liver carcinoma. Starting material of 500 to 600 ng total RNA yielded TCR beta cDNA via a constant-region primer. Sequencing libraries for TCR beta derived from three nested multiplex PCR rounds that used slightly modified ARM-PCR. TRBV1-TRBV30 forward primers and a C-beta reverse primer were used in the first two PCR rounds, which each ran for 9 to 10 cycles. TCRdb reanalysed the multiplex PCR reads using MiXCR and keeps one entry per CDR3 protein. The sample carries fewer than 350,000 distinct CDR3 sequences, approximately 60% recorded once. Germline DNA was also extracted, while the blood RNA originated from unsorted whole blood. Sequencing input: peripheral blood. These receptors all stem from a man aged 40-55 years with primary liver carcinoma and hepatitis B virus infection.

This clonotype was recorded a few times. This chain uses TRBV6-1 with TRBJ2-2; D might be TRBD2 (5 bases). Germline lookup yields CDR1 MNHNS and CDR2 SASEGT. Trimming stripped 2 bases from V and 7 bases from J, with 11 bases between. The CDR3 loop spans 14 amino acids. The CDR3 bases are TGTGCCAGCAGTGAACTGCTAGCTGACGGGGAGCTGTTTTTT. It is translated as CASSELLADGELFF.

About this clonotype: At one boundary the junction diverges from the germline segment, which might be a read error. This chain links TRBV6-2 or TRBV6-3 with TRBJ2-3; D not resolved. This CDR3 is built from 12 residues. Germline CDR1 MNHEY, CDR2 SVGEGT. CDR3 in DNA: TGTGCCAGCAGTTTCGTCCCAGATGCGCAGTATTTT. Its translation: CASSFVPDAQYF.

Worth noting for this clonotype: A junction boundary mismatches the germline segment, possibly from a read error. The chain combines TRBV11-3 with TRBJ2-1; D not certain. This CDR3 region has 12 residues. Germline V CDR1 and CDR2: SGHNT, YENEEA. The CDR3, as DNA: TGTGCCAGCAGCTTAACCCCTACTGAGCAGCTCTTC. It specifies CASSLTPTEQLF.

Points on this clonotype: One junction end disagrees with the germline gene, perhaps due to a read error. J is TRBJ2-7 and V is TRBV4-2; D is possibly TRBD1 (6 bases). Per germline, CDR1 LGHNA and CDR2 YNFKEQ. The CDR3 runs to 14 residues. The CDR3 nucleotides are TGTGCCAGCGGCCAAGAGTCACAGGGCGGCGAGCAGTACTTC. Its protein is CASGQESQGGEQYF.

Notes on this clonotype: The junction and the germline gene differ at one end; a read error may be behind it. The V gene is TRBV7-9, the J gene TRBJ2-2; 8 nucleotides line up with TRBD1. The CDR3 is made up of 19 amino acids. CDR1 and CDR2 (germline): SEHNR, FQNEAQ (reference sequence). The CDR3 loop reads CASSLGRTGGFANSGELFF. CDR3 DNA sequence: TGTGCCAGCAGCTTAGGACGCACAGGGGGTTTCGCGAACAGCGGGGAGCTGTTTTTT.

The table lists this clonotype with a few counts. The J gene is TRBJ1-6, the V gene TRBV5-4; perhaps TRBD1 as D (6 bases). The CDR3 is 16 amino acids. V lost 0 bases and J 7 bases, leaving 14 bases between the germline ends. CDR1 and CDR2 (germline): SGHNT, YYREEE (reference sequence). CDR3 sequence: CASSLAGAGANSPLHF. The CDR3 coding sequence is TGTGCCAGCAGCTTGGCCGGGGCGGGGGCGAATTCACCCCTCCACTTT.

The genes are TRBV5-4 and TRBJ2-1; 10 bases are shared with TRBD1. This CDR3 is built from 16 residues. Germline CDR1 and CDR2: SGHNT and YYREEE (reference sequence). Trimming at V came to 3 bases and at J to 1 base, leaving 4 bases not matched to a gene. The CDR3 sequence is CASSSDRGLSYNEQFF. The DNA of the CDR3 is TGTGCCAGCAGCTCTGACAGGGGGCTTTCCTACAATGAGCAGTTCTTC.

This chain connects TRBV6-2 or TRBV6-3 to TRBJ1-5; D is ambiguous. The CDR3 covers 14 residues. Germline values: CDR1 MNHEY, CDR2 SVGEGT. V lost 11 bases to trimming and J lost 0 bases, with 14 bases between them. The CDR3 DNA is TGTGCCGGCGGCCCCGGGGATAGCAATCAGCCCCAGCATTTT. Its protein is CAGGPGDSNQPQHF.

With regard to this clonotype: A read error may be the cause here, since a much bigger clone is one base away. V and J are TRBV6-1 and TRBJ2-2; 10 bases match TRBD2. The germline V gene encodes CDR1 MNHNS and CDR2 SASEGT. This CDR3 is 15 amino acids long. CDR3 amino acids: CASRSGRADGGEQFF. The DNA for the CDR3 is TGTGCCAGCAGGAGCGGGAGGGCCGATGGCGGGGAGCAGTTTTTT.

This clonotype was detected a few times. The chain joins TRBV28 to TRBJ1-1; TRBD1 is a possible D gene (5 bases). The CDR3 is made up of 16 amino acids. Germline lookup yields CDR1 MDHEN and CDR2 SYDVKM. Trimming pared 4 bases from V and 5 bases from J, leaving 20 bases between. CDR3 bases: TGTGCCAGCAGTTCGACAGAGACGGCTTCGAGGACTGAAGCTTTCTTT. Encoded protein: CASSSTETASRTEAFF.

The chain uses TRBV29-1 and TRBJ2-1; 10 nucleotides line up with TRBD1. CDR1 and CDR2 from the germline V gene are SQVTM and ANQGSEA. The CDR3 is 14 residues long. The CDR3 coding sequence is TGCGGCGGTTATACCGGGACAGGGGTTGGGGAGCAGTTCTTC. Encoded protein: CGGYTGTGVGEQFF.

This clonotype was recorded only once. One end of the junction is discordant with germline, which a read error may explain. The chain employs TRBV11-2 and TRBJ2-3, with a weak D call TRBD2 (5 bases). The length of the CDR3 is 16 residues. Germline lookup yields CDR1 SGHAT and CDR2 FQNNGV. In DNA, the CDR3 is TGTGCCAACAGCCCCCGGACTGGCGGGTTCACAGATACGCAGTATTTT. This gives the protein CANSPRTGGFTDTQYF.

V is TRBV29-1 and J is TRBJ2-5; 8 bases line up with TRBD1. The CDR3 has 14 amino acids. CDR1 is SQVTM, CDR2 ANQGSEA, per germline. V shed 3 bases and J 1 base; nucleotides not matched to a gene: 4. DNA of the CDR3: TGCAGCGTTGACATCACAGGGGGCCAAGAGACCCAGTACTTC. This encodes CSVDITGGQETQYF.

With regard to this clonotype: Its ends do not fully match the called genes, so a read error is possible. The rearrangement joins TRBV6-2 or TRBV6-3 to TRBJ2-7; 7 nucleotides agree with TRBD2. The CDR3 is 16 residues long. Germline CDR1 reads MNHEY; CDR2 reads SVGEGT. The CDR3 nucleotides are TGTGCCAGCAATTACTCCGGACGGGGGGACTCCTATGAGCAGTACTTC. It is translated as CASNYSGRGDSYEQYF.

The J gene is TRBJ1-5, the V gene TRBV28; weak D call: TRBD1 (5 bases). The germline V gene encodes CDR1 MDHEN and CDR2 SYDVKM. The V end was cut by 7 bases, the J end by 6 bases, with 19 bases between. The CDR3 sequence is 15 residues long. CDR3 sequence: CASINNYLGGQPQHF. The CDR3 bases are TGTGCCAGCATTAACAACTACTTGGGGGGTCAGCCCCAGCATTTT.

This clonotype occurred a few times. A junction end diverges from the germline sequence, so it may reflect a read error. CDR3 DNA: TGTGCCAACAGTTCCCCCGGGACAGACGGGTACGAGCAGTACTTC. Translation gives CANSSPGTDGYEQYF. The chain has TRBV6-2 or TRBV6-3 and TRBJ2-7, with TRBD1 matching over 7 bases. Germline-derived CDR1 and CDR2 are MNHEY and SVGEGT. This CDR3 spans 15 amino acids.

The V gene is TRBV10-3, the J gene TRBJ1-2; possibly TRBD1 for D (6 bases). Germline lookup yields CDR1 ENHRY and CDR2 SYGVKD. The ends were cut back, 6 bases at V and 2 bases at J, with 10 bases in the middle. The length of the CDR3 is 13 residues. The CDR3 DNA sequence: TGTGCCATCAGCGGGACATTGAACTATGGCTACACCTTC. Protein: CAISGTLNYGYTF.

Of note for this clonotype: This may be a read error, as it is one base from a much larger clone. The chain combines TRBV6-1 with TRBJ2-5; D ambiguous. CDR1 and CDR2 (germline): MNHNS, SASEGT. The germline V and J ends were trimmed by 4 bases and 3 bases, with 6 bases remaining between them. The CDR3 is 12 residues long. In DNA form, the CDR3 reads TGTGCCAGCAGTGGCTCGAAAGAGACCCAGTACTTC. It is translated as CASSGSKETQYF.

V and J are TRBV28 and TRBJ1-5; possible D gene TRBD1, 6 bases. V was cut by 6 bases and J by 6 bases, with 9 bases left in between. The CDR3 spans 12 residues. The V gene's germline CDR1 is MDHEN and CDR2 SYDVKM. In nucleotides, the CDR3 is TGTGCCAGCAGGATACAGGGTCAGCCCCAGCATTTT. It specifies CASRIQGQPQHF.